The entry below describes one T cell receptor (beta chain). In the original processing: From reference gene primer amplification, estimates of nucleated cell counts were derived. Generated by immunoSEQ multiplex PCR, the TCRdb table keeps only in-frame clones and is missing some. That table gives V, J and clone size, and the DNA gave D and trimming. The table shows some 120,000 clones, with roughly 90% occurring only once. This specimen comes from a study of blood T cell repertoires in COVID-19. Study in general: Acute and convalescent COVID-19 specimens originated in the United States, Italy and Spain.

The specimen sequenced was peripheral blood. The sequence was collected from a man in his forties or fifties with acute or convalescent COVID-19.

The CDR3 nucleotides read TGCGCCAGCAGTGACCCCCGACTAGCGGGGAACACAGATACGCAGTATTTT. Translating it yields CASSDPRLAGNTDTQYF. The chain uses TRBV10-2 and TRBJ2-3, with 11 bases lining up with TRBD2. The trim removed 3 bases at V and 2 bases at J, leaving 7 bases unmatched. This CDR3 has 17 residues. CDR1 and CDR2 from the germline V gene are WSHSY and SAAADI.